This T cell receptor beta chain originates from a study of cytomegalovirus exposure and HLA in healthy donors. Study-wide results and limits: Clonal expansion, a later analysis showed, was greater in HLA-associated TCR beta chains than in equally common others. Earlier analysis looked at TCR beta V segments, and most were productive about 87% or about 30% of the time. A few chains tied to CMV proved CMV antigen-specific in vitro.

The CDR3 covers 15 residues. CDR1 is SQVTM, CDR2 ANQGSEA, per germline. A multiplex PCR was run with 60 Vbeta primers and 13 Jbeta primers. Some clones are missing from TCRdb's copy, which holds only in-frame ones; the method was immunoSEQ multiplex PCR. This sample has some 80,000 clones, with around 73% found just once. As for this clone: Its target is not known.

The clonotype was recovered from a man aged 50-59 years in good health and CMV-seronegative. V gene TRBV29-1 combines with J gene TRBJ2-5, with D possibly being TRBD1 (6 bases). The DNA end favors TRBJ2-7, so the J call may be wrong. The sample comprised PBMCs. CDR3 nucleotides: TGCAGCGTTGAATCCACCGACGGGGTACAGGGCGAGCAGTACTTC. Its protein product is CSVESTDGVQGEQYF.